The present TCR beta chain was sequenced within a study of blood T cell repertoires in COVID-19. Study information: Specimens from acute and convalescent COVID-19 originated in the United States, Italy and Spain. PBMCs, B-cell-depleted T cells, or T cells were the source of the cDNA or gDNA that made up the material.

As handled by the study authors: Amplification from reference gene primers served as the basis for estimated nucleated cell counts. Only in-frame clones appear in the TCRdb table, and some are missing; sequencing was by immunoSEQ multiplex PCR. That table is the source of V, J and clone size, and D and trimming were worked out from the DNA. This table has more than 150,000 clones, around 85% appearing once. The source is a woman in her sixties or seventies with acute or convalescent COVID-19. The specimen was peripheral blood.

The CDR3 here is CASSRSGQPYGYTF. The CDR3 nucleotides are TGTGCCAGCAGCCGATCGGGACAGCCCTATGGCTACACCTTC. The genes are TRBV3-1 (or the pseudogene TRBV3-2) and TRBJ1-2; TRBD1 agrees at 7 bases. Losses at the gene ends were 4 bases for V and 4 bases for J; bases not matched to a gene: 6. Germline CDR1 LGHDT, CDR2 YNNKEL (reference sequence). There are 14 residues in the CDR3.